Below, one T cell receptor beta chain is given with its context. Antigen specificity is unknown. The data derive from a study of T cell responses to AZD1222 COVID-19 vaccine. Findings and limits, study-wide: AZD1222 recipients seropositive at baseline numbered only six or seven. Spike-specific TCR breadth and depth grew following two AZD1222 doses.

Germline loops: CDR1 SGHKS, CDR2 YYEKEE (reference sequence). The CDR3 is made up of 16 amino acids. Trimming took 4 bases from V and 7 from J, leaving 23 bases between them. The repertoire was sequenced with immunoSEQ multiplex PCR; TCRdb's copy has only in-frame clones and lacks some. The table lists around 200,000 clones, 94% of them singletons, with roughly 1.7% in the top ten. The origin of this receptor is an adult who received the AZD1222 COVID-19 vaccine. The chain uses TRBV5-5 and TRBJ1-2; D may be TRBD1 (5 bases). Material: peripheral blood, obtained 28 days after the second AZD1222 dose. This chain's CDR3 is CASSLSLTDVAGGYTF. The CDR3 coding sequence is TGTGCCAGCAGCCTTTCCCTGACAGACGTTGCAGGTGGCTACACCTTC. Supplemented by reference TRBV5-5 and TRBJ1-2, the full variable domain reads DAGVTQSPTHLIKTRGQQVTLRCSPISGHKSVSWYQQVLGQGPQFIFQYYEKEERGRGNFPDRFSARQFPNYSSELNVNALLLGDSALYLCASSLSLTDVAGGYTFGSGTRLTVV.